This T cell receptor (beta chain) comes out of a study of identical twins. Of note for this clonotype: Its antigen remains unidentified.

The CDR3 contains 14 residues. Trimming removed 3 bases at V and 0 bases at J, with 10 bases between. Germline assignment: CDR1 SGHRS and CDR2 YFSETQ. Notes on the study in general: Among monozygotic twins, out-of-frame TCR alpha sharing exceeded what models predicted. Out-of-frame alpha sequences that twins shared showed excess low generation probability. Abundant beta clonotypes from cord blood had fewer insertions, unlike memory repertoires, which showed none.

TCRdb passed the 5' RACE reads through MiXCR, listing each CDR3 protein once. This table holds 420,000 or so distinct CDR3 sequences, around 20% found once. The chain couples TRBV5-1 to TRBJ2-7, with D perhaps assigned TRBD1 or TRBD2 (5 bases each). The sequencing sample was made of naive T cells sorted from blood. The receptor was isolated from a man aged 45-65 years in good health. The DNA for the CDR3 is TGCGCCAGCAGCTGGGACCCTCACTCCTACGAGCAGTACTTC. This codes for CASSWDPHSYEQYF. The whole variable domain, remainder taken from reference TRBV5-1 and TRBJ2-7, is KAGVTQTPRYLIKTRGQQVTLSCSPISGHRSVSWYQQTPGQGLQFLFEYFSETQRNKGNFPGRFSGRQFSNSRSEMNVSTLELGDSALYLCASSWDPHSYEQYFGPGTRLTVT.